A single sample gave rise to the 11 T cell receptor beta chains below, sequenced in a study of cytomegalovirus exposure and HLA in healthy donors. The PCR contained 60 Vbeta and 13 Jbeta primers. Profiling relied on immunoSEQ multiplex PCR, and the TCRdb table lists in-frame clones only, not all of them. The sample's table shows approximately 140,000 clones. The sequencing sample was made of PBMCs. The receptors here all came from a woman between 18 and 29 years old in good health and CMV-seronegative.

V is TRBV5-4 and J is TRBJ2-7; 13 nucleotides align to TRBD2. This CDR3 has 15 residues. Germline CDR1 and CDR2: SGHNT and YYREEE (reference sequence). The trim removed 3 bases at V and 3 bases at J, leaving 3 bases unmatched. CDR3 bases: TGTGCCAGCAGCTCCGGGACTAGCGGGAACTACGAGCAGTACTTC. It codes for CASSSGTSGNYEQYF.

The J gene is TRBJ2-4, the V gene TRBV30, with D possibly TRBD1 on 5 matching bases. V lost 8 bases and J lost 0, with 14 bases in between. Germline CDR1 GTSNPN, CDR2 SVGIG (reference sequence). The CDR3 extends over 14 amino acids. The CDR3 sequence: CAQTRQGAKNIQYF. The CDR3 DNA reads as TGTGCCCAAACCCGCCAGGGAGCCAAAAACATTCAGTACTTC.

A word on this clone: Other nucleotide sequences in the sample specify the same CDR3. The chain links TRBV9 to TRBJ2-3; 9 bases are shared with TRBD2. Trimming at V came to 0 bases and at J to 0 bases, leaving 2 bases not matched to a gene. In germline, CDR1 is SGDLS, CDR2 YYNGEE. This CDR3 spans 16 amino acids. CDR3 coding DNA: TGTGCCAGCAGCGTAGAGCTAGCGGGAAGCACAGATACGCAGTATTTT. Translating it yields CASSVELAGSTDTQYF. Full variable domain (rest looked up from reference TRBV9 and TRBJ2-3): DSGVTQTPKHLITATGQRVTLRCSPRSGDLSVYWYQQSLDQGLQFLIQYYNGEERAKGNILERFSAQQFPDLHSELNLSSLELGDSALYFCASSVELAGSTDTQYFGPGTRLTVL.

The chain couples TRBV7-7 to TRBJ2-7, with 12 bases aligning to TRBD2. This CDR3 contains 17 residues. Per the germline V gene, CDR1 is SSHAT and CDR2 is FNYEAQ (reference sequence). The CDR3, as DNA: TGTGCTAGCAGCTTAGAGCCTAGCGGGAGGGCCGGCAAAGAGCAGTACGTC. Translating gives CASSLEPSGRAGKEQYV.

This chain links TRBV19 with TRBJ2-3; 11 positions match TRBD2. The CDR3 is 17 residues long. The V gene end was trimmed by 5 bases and the J gene end by 4 bases; junction bases not matched to a gene: 11. The germline V gene encodes CDR1 LNHDA and CDR2 SQIVND (reference sequence). The CDR3 DNA reads TGTGCCAGTAGTTCGAGCGGACTAGCGGGTCGTGCAGATACGCAGTATTTT. It specifies CASSSSGLAGRADTQYF.

The rearrangement uses TRBV5-5 and TRBJ1-1, with 9 bases identical to TRBD1. The V gene's germline CDR1 is SGHKS and CDR2 YYEKEE (reference sequence). Germline trimming cut 3 bases from V and 13 bases from J; bases unmatched to any gene: 13. This CDR3 has 14 amino acids. DNA of the CDR3: TGTGCCAGCAGCTGGAACCCGGGACAGGGAAGTATTTTCTTT. Translated: CASSWNPGQGSIFF.

This sequence joins TRBV6-5 and TRBJ2-3; 11 nucleotides align to TRBD1. The CDR3 extends over 15 amino acids. The J segment lost 1 base and the V segment lost 5 bases, leaving 2 bases of the junction unmatched. Per the germline V gene, CDR1 is MNHEY and CDR2 is SVGAGI. This chain's CDR3 is CASSRGQGGTDTQYF. The CDR3 DNA is TGTGCCAGCAGTCGGGGACAGGGGGGCACAGATACGCAGTATTTT.

The chain recombines TRBV11-3 with TRBJ1-1; no reliable D call. CDR1 is SGHNT and CDR2 is YENEEA in the germline V gene. The CDR3 runs 13 residues. V lost 6 bases, J lost 1 base, and 9 bases lay in between. The CDR3 loop is CASSEEQNTEAFF. For the CDR3, the DNA is TGTGCCAGCAGTGAGGAACAGAACACTGAAGCTTTCTTT. The full variable domain, in which reference TRBV11-3 and TRBJ1-1 provide the parts outside the CDR3, is EAGVVQSPRYKIIEKKQPVAFWCNPISGHNTLYWYLQNLGQGPELLIRYENEEAVDDSQLPKDRFSAERLKGVDSTLKIQPAELGDSAVYLCASSEEQNTEAFFGQGTRLTVV.

Concerning this clone: The sample carries other DNA sequences with the same CDR3. The chain links TRBV18 to TRBJ1-1; 8 bases are a match to TRBD1. The CDR3 loop spans 14 amino acids. Germline lookup yields CDR1 KGHSH and CDR2 LQKENI. The V segment lost 3 bases and the J segment 2 bases; nucleotides outside the gene matches: 2. CDR3 DNA: TGTGCCAGCTCACCCGGACAGGGAAACACTGAAGCTTTCTTT. Residues: CASSPGQGNTEAFF. The entire variable domain, with the rest obtained from reference TRBV18 and TRBJ1-1, is as follows: NAGVMQNPRHLVRRRGQEARLRCSPMKGHSHVYWYRQLPEEGLKFMVYLQKENIIDESGMPKERFSAEFPKEGPSILRIQQVVRGDSAAYFCASSPGQGNTEAFFGQGTRLTVV.

The gene calls are TRBV9 and TRBJ2-3; D is ambiguous. In germline, CDR1 is SGDLS, CDR2 YYNGEE. The CDR3 contains 10 residues. CDR3 in DNA: TGTGCAGGATCAGGAGATACGCAGTATTTT. As protein: CAGSGDTQYF. Supplemented by reference TRBV9 and TRBJ2-3, the full variable domain reads DSGVTQTPKHLITATGQRVTLRCSPRSGDLSVYWYQQSLDQGLQFLIQYYNGEERAKGNILERFSAQQFPDLHSELNLSSLELGDSALYFCAGSGDTQYFGPGTRLTVL.

This CDR3 reads CANSWASGNTGELFF. CDR3 bases: TGTGCCAACTCGTGGGCTAGCGGGAACACCGGGGAGCTGTTTTTT. The V gene is TRBV7-9, the J gene TRBJ2-2, with 7 bases matching TRBD2. Germline V CDR1 and CDR2: SEHNR, FQNEAQ (reference sequence). The CDR3 has 15 amino acids. V was pared by 10 bases and J by 1 base, with 9 bases of the junction left unmatched. Filled out from reference TRBV7-9 and TRBJ2-2, the complete variable domain reads DTGVSQNPRHKITKRGQNVTFRCDPISEHNRLYWYRQTLGQGPEFLTYFQNEAQLEKSRLLSDRFSAERPKGSFSTLEIQRTEQGDSAMYLCANSWASGNTGELFFGEGSRLTVL.